The present T cell receptor beta chain was sequenced within a study of cytotoxic CD8 clonotypes in ibrutinib-treated CLL. This clone was recorded a few times. Germline is not matched at one junction end, which may reflect a read error. The protocol was immunoSEQ multiplex PCR, while the TCRdb copy is restricted to in-frame clones and leaves out a portion. The table lists 300,000 to 400,000 clones, roughly 70% of them singletons. Germline V gives CDR1 MNHNY, CDR2 SVGAGI (reference sequence). This CDR3 spans 13 amino acids. This TCR came from a human donor with chronic lymphocytic leukemia. The rearrangement uses TRBV6-6 and TRBJ2-7, with D tentatively TRBD1 (5 bases). Sequenced material: PBMCs, taken after 36 months of ibrutinib treatment. Here the CDR3 DNA reads TGTGCCAGCAGTTACCGGAAAGGACACCCCCTTACCTTC. Residues: CASSYRKGHPLTF.